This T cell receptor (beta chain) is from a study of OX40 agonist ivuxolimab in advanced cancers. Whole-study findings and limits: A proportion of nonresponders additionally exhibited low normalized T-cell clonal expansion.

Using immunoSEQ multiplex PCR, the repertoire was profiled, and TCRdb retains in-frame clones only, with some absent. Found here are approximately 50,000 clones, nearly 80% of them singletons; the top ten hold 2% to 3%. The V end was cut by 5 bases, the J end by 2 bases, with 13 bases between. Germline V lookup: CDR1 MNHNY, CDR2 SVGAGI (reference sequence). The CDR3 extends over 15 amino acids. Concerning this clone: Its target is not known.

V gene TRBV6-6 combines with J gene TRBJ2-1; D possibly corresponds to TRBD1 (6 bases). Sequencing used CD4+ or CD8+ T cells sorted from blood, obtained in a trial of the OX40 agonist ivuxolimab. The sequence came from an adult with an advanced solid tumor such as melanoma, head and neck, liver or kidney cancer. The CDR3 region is CASSPQGSPYNEQFF. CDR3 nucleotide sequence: TGTGCCAGCAGTCCACAGGGTAGTCCCTACAATGAGCAGTTCTTC.